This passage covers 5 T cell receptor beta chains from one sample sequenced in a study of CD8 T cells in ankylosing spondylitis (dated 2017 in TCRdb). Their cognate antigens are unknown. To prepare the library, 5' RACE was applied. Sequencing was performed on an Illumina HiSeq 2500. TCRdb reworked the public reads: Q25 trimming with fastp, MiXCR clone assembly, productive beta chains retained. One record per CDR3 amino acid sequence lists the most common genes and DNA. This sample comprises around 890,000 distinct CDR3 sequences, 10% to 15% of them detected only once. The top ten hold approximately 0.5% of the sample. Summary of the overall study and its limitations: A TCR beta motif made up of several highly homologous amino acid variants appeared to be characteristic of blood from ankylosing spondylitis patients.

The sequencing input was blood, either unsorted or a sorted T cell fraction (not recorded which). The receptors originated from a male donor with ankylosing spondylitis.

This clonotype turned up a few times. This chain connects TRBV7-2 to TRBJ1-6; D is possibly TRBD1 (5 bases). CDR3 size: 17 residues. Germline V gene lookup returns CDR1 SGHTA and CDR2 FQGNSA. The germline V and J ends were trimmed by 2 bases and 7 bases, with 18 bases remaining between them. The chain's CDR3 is CASSLRTVGVPNSPLHF. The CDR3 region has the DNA TGTGCCAGCAGCTTAAGGACGGTGGGGGTACCGAATTCACCCCTCCACTTT. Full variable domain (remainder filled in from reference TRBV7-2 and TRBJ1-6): GAGVSQSPSNKVTEKGKDVELRCDPISGHTALYWYRQSLGQGLEFLIYFQGNSAPDKSGLPSDRFSAERTGGSVSTLTIQRTQQEDSAVYLCASSLRTVGVPNSPLHFGNGTRLTVT.

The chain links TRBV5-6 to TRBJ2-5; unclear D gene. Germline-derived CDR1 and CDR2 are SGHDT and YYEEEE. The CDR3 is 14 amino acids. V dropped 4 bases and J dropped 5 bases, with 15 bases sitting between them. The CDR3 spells CASSPGGWRETQYF. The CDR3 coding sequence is TGTGCCAGCAGCCCGGGTGGATGGCGGGAGACCCAGTACTTC.

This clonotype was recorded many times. CDR3 coding DNA: TGTGCCAGCAGACCCGGGCAGGGGGCATGGGGCTACACCTTC. Translated: CASRPGQGAWGYTF. The chain has TRBV7-2 and TRBJ1-2, with 8 nucleotides matching TRBD1. This CDR3 contains 14 residues. V shed 6 bases, J shed 8 bases, and the junction held 11 bases outside the gene matches. The V gene's germline CDR1 is SGHTA and CDR2 FQGNSA.

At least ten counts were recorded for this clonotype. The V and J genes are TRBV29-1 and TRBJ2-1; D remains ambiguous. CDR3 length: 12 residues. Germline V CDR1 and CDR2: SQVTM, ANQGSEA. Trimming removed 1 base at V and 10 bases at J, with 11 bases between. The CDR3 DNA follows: TGCAGCGTTGAAGTGGGATTAGTCGAGCAGTTCTTC. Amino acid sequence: CSVEVGLVEQFF.

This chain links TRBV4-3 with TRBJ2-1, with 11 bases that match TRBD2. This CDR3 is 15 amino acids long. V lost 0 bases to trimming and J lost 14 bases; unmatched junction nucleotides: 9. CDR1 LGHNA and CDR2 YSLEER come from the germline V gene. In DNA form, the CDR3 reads TGCGCCAGCAGCCAAGACCGCTTAGCGGGAGGGCCTGAGTTCTTC. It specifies CASSQDRLAGGPEFF.